This T cell receptor beta chain was sequenced in a study of cytomegalovirus exposure and HLA in healthy donors. This clone has only one observation. In the PCR, 60 Vbeta and 13 Jbeta primers were used. Libraries were prepared by immunoSEQ multiplex PCR; TCRdb keeps only in-frame clonotypes and omits some of them. The sample lists roughly 200,000 clones; around 87% were seen once. Though probably carrying unrecorded immune exposures, donors were nominally healthy at sampling. The sequence derives from a man aged 25 to 40 in good health and CMV-seronegative. What was sequenced was PBMCs.

The CDR3 sequence: CASSRTPGELFF. As DNA, the CDR3 is TGTGCCAGCTCACGCACACCCGGGGAGCTGTTTTTT. V usage is TRBV18 and J usage is TRBJ2-2; D gene ambiguous. V was trimmed by 4 bases and J by 6 bases, leaving 6 bases between them. The CDR3 contains 12 residues. CDR1 is KGHSH and CDR2 is LQKENI in the germline V gene.